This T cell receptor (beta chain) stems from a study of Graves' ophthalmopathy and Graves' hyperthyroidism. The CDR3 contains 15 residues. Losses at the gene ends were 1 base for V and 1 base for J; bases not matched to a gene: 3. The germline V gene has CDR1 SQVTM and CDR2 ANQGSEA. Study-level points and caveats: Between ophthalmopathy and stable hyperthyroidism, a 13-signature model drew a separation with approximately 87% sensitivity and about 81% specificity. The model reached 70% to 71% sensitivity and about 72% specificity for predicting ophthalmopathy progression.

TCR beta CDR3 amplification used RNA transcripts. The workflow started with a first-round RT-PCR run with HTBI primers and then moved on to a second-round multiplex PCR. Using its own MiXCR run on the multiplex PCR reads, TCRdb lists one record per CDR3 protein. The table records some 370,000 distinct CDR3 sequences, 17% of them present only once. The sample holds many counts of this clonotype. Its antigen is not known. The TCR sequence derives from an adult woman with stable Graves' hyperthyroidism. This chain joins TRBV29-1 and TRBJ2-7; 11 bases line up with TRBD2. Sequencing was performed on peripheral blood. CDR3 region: CSVEGLAGGSYEQYF. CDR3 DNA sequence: TGCAGCGTTGAAGGGTTAGCGGGAGGGTCCTACGAGCAGTACTTC.